The 9 T cell receptor beta chains below were found in one sample sequenced in a study of glioma-infiltrating T cells. TCR alpha and beta CDR3 regions were amplified from RNA using iRepertoire nested multiplex PCR. TCRdb itself ran the multiplex PCR reads through MiXCR, one entry per CDR3 protein. In the table there are under 200,000 distinct CDR3 sequences, 43% of which are singletons. What was sequenced was glioma tissue, nonneoplastic brain tissue, or PBMCs (not recorded which). These receptor sequences come from a human donor with low-grade glioma or glioblastoma, undergoing nonglioma brain surgery, or in good health (not recorded which).

This clonotype was observed once. This may be a read error, as it is one base from a much larger clone. CDR3 nucleotide sequence: TGTGCCAGCAGCTTAGCATCCGGCCGCTGGACCCAGTACTTC. This gives the protein CASSLASGRWTQYF. The V and J genes are TRBV7-9 and TRBJ2-5; no reliable D call. The CDR3 loop spans 14 amino acids. Between the trimmed V and J ends, which lost 0 bases and 7 bases, there was a span of 12 bases. The germline gives CDR1 SEHNR, CDR2 FQNEAQ (reference sequence).

Of note for this clonotype: One end of the junction varies from germline; a read error may be responsible. The chain has TRBV9 and TRBJ2-7, with D possibly TRBD2 on 5 matching bases. This CDR3 contains 15 residues. Germline values: CDR1 SGDLS, CDR2 YYNGEE. The CDR3 DNA sequence: TGTGCCAGAAGCGTAGGAGTGGGAGATCAGTACGAGCAGTACTTC. It codes for CARSVGVGDQYEQYF. The full variable domain, completed using reference TRBV9 and TRBJ2-7, is DSGVTQTPKHLITATGQRVTLRCSPRSGDLSVYWYQQSLDQGLQFLIQYYNGEERAKGNILERFSAQQFPDLHSELNLSSLELGDSALYFCARSVGVGDQYEQYFGPGTRLTVT.

The genes are TRBV2 and TRBJ2-3; D unclear. The germline gives CDR1 SNHLY, CDR2 FYNNEI. The ends were cut back, 6 bases at V and 4 bases at J, with 8 bases in the middle. This CDR3 has 12 amino acids. The CDR3 DNA sequence: TGTGCCAGCAGGAGTGAGCCAGATACGCAGTATTTT. As protein: CASRSEPDTQYF.

This clonotype was recorded many times. This chain connects TRBV28 to TRBJ2-7; D might be TRBD2 (6 bases). Germline V gene data show CDR1 as MDHEN and CDR2 as SYDVKM. The CDR3 consists of 15 residues. Trimming left V 7 bases short and J 2 bases short, with 18 bases between. CDR3 nucleotides: TGTGCCAGCAACAGTCTGGGACTCCAGACCTACGAGCAGTACTTC. Encoded protein: CASNSLGLQTYEQYF.

Notes on this clonotype: One base away lies a much larger clone, so this may be a sequencing read error. The V gene is TRBV7-2, the J gene TRBJ2-3, with D possibly being TRBD1 (6 bases). The CDR3 is 13 residues long. Germline V CDR1 and CDR2: SGHTA, FQGNSA. CDR3 in amino acids: CASSLGDTDTKYF. CDR3 coding DNA: TGTGCCAGCAGCTTAGGGGACACAGATACGAAGTATTTT.

V gene TRBV3-1 combines with J gene TRBJ2-1; D call uncertain. The germline V gene has CDR1 LGHDT and CDR2 YNNKEL (reference sequence). This CDR3 is 14 amino acids long. V gave up 4 bases and J gave up 2 bases, with 9 bases separating them. CDR3 residues: CASSPPWTYNEQFF. The CDR3 DNA reads as TGTGCCAGCAGCCCCCCCTGGACCTACAATGAGCAGTTCTTC.

Remarks on this clonotype: Since a much larger clone is just one base distant, this may be a read error. This rearrangement joins TRBV7-2 to TRBJ2-5; no clear D gene. CDR3 size: 13 residues. Germline CDR1 and CDR2: SGHTA and FQGNSA. CDR3 DNA: TGTGCCAGCAGCTTAGTAGGCGGAGAGACCCAGTCCTTC. Its protein is CASSLVGGETQSF.

V is TRBV2 and J is TRBJ2-1, with D possibly TRBD1 on 6 matching bases. This CDR3 is built from 16 residues. Trimming left V 4 bases short and J 0 bases short, with 13 bases between. Germline CDR1 and CDR2: SNHLY and FYNNEI. The CDR3 is CASSARDISSYNEQFF. CDR3 nucleotide sequence: TGTGCCAGCAGTGCCCGGGACATCAGCTCCTACAATGAGCAGTTCTTC.

This clonotype was recorded many times. The rearrangement uses TRBV20-1 and TRBJ1-1, with TRBD1 as a possible D gene (5 bases). The length of the CDR3 is 14 residues. Trimming left V 3 bases short and J 1 base short, with 12 bases between. Germline assignment: CDR1 DFQATT and CDR2 SNEGSKA (reference sequence). CDR3 residues: CSASGLTGNTEAFF. As DNA, the CDR3 is TGCAGTGCTAGCGGGCTAACAGGGAACACTGAAGCTTTCTTT.